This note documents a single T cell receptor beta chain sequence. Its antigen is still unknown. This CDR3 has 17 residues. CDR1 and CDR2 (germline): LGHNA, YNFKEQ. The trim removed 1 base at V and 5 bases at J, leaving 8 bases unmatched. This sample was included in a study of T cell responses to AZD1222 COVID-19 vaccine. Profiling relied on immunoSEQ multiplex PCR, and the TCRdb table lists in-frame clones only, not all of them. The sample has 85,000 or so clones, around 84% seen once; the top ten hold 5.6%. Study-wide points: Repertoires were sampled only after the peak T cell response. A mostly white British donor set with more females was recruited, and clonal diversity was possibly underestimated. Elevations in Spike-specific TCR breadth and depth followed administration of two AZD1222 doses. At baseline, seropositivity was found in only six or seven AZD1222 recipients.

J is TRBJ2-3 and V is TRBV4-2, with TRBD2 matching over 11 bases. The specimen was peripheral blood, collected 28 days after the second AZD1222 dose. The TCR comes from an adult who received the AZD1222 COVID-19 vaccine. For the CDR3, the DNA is TGTGCCAGCAGCCAAGCCCTAGCGGGAGGCCAGGGAGATACGCAGTATTTT. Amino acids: CASSQALAGGQGDTQYF.